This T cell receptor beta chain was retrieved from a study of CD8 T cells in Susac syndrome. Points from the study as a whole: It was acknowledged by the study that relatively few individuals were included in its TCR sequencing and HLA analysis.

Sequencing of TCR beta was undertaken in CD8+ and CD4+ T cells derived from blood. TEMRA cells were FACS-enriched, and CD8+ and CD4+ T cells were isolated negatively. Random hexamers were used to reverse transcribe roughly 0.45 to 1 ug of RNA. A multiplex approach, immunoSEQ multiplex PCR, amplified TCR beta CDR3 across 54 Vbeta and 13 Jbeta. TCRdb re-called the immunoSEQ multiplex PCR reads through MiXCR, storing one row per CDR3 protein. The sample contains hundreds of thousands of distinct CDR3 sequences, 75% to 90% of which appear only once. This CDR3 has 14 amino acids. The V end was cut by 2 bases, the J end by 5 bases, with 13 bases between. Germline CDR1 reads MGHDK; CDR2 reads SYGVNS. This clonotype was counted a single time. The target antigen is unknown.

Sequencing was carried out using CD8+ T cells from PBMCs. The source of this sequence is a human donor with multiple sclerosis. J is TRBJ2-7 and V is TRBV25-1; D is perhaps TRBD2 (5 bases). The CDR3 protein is CASSERERENEQYF. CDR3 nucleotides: TGTGCCAGCAGTGAAAGGGAGAGAGAAAACGAGCAGTACTTC.